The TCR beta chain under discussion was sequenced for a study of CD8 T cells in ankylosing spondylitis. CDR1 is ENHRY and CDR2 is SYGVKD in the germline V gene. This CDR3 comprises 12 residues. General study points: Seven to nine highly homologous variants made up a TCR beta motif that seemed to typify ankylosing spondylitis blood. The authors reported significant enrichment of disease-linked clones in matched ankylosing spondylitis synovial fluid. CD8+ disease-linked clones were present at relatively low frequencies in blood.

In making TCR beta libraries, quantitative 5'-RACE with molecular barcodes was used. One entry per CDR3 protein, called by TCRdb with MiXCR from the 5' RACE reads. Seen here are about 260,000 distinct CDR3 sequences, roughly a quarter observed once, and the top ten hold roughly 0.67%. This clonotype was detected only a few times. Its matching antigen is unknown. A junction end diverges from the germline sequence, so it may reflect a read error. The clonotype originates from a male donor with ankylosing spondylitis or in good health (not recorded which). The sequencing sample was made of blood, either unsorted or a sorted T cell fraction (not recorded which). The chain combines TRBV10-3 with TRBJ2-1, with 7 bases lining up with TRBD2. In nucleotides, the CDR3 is TGTGCCATCCGGGGGGAATACAATGAGCAGTTTTTC. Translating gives CAIRGEYNEQFF.